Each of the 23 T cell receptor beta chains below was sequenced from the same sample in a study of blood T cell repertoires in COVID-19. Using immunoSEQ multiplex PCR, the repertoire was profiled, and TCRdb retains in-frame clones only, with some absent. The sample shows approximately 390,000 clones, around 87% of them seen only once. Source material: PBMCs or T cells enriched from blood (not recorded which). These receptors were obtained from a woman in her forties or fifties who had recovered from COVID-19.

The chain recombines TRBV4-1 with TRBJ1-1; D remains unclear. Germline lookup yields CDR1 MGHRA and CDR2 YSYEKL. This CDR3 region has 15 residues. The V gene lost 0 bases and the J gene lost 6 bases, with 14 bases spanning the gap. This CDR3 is CASSQDAGGVPEAFF. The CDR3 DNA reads TGCGCCAGCAGCCAAGATGCGGGCGGCGTACCTGAAGCTTTCTTT.

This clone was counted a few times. The CDR3 DNA reads as TGTGCCATCAGTGTTTCGGGAGCGGCCTCCTACGAGCAGTACTTC. Translation: CAISVSGAASYEQYF. This chain links TRBV10-3 with TRBJ2-7, with a possible D match to TRBD2 (6 bases). The germline V gene encodes CDR1 ENHRY and CDR2 SYGVKD. The CDR3 is 15 residues long. Deletions cut 4 bases from V and 0 bases from J, with 13 bases between.

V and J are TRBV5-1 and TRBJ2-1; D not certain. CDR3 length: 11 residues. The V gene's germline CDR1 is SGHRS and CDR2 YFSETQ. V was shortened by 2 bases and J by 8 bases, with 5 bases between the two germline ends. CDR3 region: CASSFSDEQFF. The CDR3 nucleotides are TGCGCCAGCAGCTTTTCCGATGAGCAGTTCTTC.

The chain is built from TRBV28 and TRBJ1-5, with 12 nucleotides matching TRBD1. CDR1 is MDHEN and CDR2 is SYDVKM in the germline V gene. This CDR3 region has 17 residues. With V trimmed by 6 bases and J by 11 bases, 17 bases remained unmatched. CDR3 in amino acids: CASSWLGGTGGRGAQHF. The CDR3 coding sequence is TGTGCCAGCAGCTGGTTAGGCGGGACAGGGGGCCGGGGGGCCCAGCATTTT.

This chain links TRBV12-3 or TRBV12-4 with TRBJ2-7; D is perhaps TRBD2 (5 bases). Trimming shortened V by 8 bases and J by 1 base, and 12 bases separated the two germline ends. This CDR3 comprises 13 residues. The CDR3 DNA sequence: TGTGCCAGCGGTAAGAGGGCTTCCTACGAGCAGTACTTC. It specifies CASGKRASYEQYF.

The CDR3 region is CASRAGNNEKLFF. Here the CDR3 DNA reads TGTGCCAGCCGGGCAGGGAATAATGAAAAACTGTTTTTT. The chain has TRBV6-5 and TRBJ1-4, with D perhaps TRBD1 (5 bases). In germline, CDR1 is MNHEY, CDR2 SVGAGI. The CDR3 has 13 amino acids. The ends were cut back, 8 bases at V and 4 bases at J, with 11 bases in the middle.

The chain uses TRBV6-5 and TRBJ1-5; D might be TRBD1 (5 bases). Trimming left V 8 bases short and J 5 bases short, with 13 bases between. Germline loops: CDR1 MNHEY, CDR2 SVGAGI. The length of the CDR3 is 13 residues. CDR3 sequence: CASLKDSYQPQHF. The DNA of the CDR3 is TGTGCCAGCCTCAAAGACAGCTATCAGCCCCAGCATTTT.

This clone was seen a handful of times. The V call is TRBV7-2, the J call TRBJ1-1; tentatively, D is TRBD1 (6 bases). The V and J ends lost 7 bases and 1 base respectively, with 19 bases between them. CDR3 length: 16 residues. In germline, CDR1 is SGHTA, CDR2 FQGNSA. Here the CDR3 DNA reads TGTGCCAGCAAAAAGGGGGGGGCCGGTTCGAACACTGAAGCTTTCTTT. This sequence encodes CASKKGGAGSNTEAFF.

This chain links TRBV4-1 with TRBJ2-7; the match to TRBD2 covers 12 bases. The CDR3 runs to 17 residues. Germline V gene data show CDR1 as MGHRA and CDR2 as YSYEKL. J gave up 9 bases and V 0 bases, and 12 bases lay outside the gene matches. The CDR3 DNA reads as TGCGCCAGCAGCCAAGAGATACTAGCGGGGGGTCTCAAGGGGCAGTACTTC. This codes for CASSQEILAGGLKGQYF.

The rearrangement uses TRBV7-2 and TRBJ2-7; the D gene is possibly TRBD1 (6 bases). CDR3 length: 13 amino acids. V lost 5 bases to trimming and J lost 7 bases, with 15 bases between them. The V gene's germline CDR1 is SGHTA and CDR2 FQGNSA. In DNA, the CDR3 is TGTGCCAGCAGCCTCGGACAGACTTGGGAGCAGTACTTC. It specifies CASSLGQTWEQYF.

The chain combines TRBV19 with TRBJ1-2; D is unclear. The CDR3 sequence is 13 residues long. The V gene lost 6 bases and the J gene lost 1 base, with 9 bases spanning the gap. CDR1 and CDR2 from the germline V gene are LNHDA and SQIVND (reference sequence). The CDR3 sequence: CASRHGFNYGYTF. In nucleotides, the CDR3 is TGTGCCAGTAGACATGGCTTTAACTATGGCTACACCTTC.

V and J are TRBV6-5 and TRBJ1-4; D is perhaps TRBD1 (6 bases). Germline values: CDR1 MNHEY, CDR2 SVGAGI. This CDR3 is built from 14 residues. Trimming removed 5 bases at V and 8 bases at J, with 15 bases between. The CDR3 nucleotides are TGTGCCAGCAGTCGCAGGTCCAGGGGCGAAAAACTGTTTTTT. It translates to CASSRRSRGEKLFF.

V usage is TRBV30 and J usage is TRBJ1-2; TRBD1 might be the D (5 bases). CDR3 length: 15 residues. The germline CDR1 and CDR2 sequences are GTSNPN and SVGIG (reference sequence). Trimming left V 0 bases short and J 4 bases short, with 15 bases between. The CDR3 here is CAWSVLGQGLYGYTF. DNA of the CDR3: TGTGCCTGGAGTGTCTTAGGGCAGGGCCTCTATGGCTACACCTTC.

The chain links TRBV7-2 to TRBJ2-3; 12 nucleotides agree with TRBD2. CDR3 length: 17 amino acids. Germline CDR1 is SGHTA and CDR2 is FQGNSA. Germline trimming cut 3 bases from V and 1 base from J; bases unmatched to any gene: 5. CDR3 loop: CASSLGLAGYRTDTQYF. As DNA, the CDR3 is TGTGCCAGCAGCTTGGGACTAGCGGGTTACCGCACAGATACGCAGTATTTT.

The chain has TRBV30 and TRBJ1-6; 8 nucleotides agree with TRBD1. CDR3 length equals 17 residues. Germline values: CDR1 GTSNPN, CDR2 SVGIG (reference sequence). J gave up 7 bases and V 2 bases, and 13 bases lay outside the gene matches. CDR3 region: CAWSSRGGTGSNSPLHF. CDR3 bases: TGTGCCTGGAGTTCTAGGGGGGGGACAGGCTCGAATTCACCCCTCCACTTT.

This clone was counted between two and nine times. DNA for the CDR3: TGTGCCAGCAGTAAGAGCGGGGGAGGAACCGGGGAGCTGTTTTTT. Translating it yields CASSKSGGGTGELFF. V and J are TRBV6-5 and TRBJ2-2; 8 nucleotides align to TRBD2. Germline V lookup: CDR1 MNHEY, CDR2 SVGAGI. The V and J ends lost 5 bases and 5 bases, in that order; junction bases with no gene match: 7. CDR3 length: 15 amino acids.

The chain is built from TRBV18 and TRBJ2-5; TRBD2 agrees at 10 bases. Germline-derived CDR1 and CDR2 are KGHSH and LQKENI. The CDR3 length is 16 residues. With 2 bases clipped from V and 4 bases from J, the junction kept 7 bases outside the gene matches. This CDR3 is CASSPASGGAIETQYF. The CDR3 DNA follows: TGTGCCAGCTCACCAGCGAGCGGGGGGGCCATAGAGACCCAGTACTTC.

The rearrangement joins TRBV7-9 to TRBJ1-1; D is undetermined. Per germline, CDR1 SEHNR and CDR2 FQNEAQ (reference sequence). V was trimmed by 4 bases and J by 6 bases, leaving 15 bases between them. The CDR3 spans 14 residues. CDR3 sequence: CASSSSTSVAEAFF. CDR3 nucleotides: TGTGCCAGCAGCTCCTCAACATCCGTCGCTGAAGCTTTCTTT.

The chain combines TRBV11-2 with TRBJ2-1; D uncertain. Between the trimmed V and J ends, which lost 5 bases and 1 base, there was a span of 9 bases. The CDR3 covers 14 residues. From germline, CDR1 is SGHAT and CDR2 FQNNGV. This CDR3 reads CASSNSMSYNEQFF. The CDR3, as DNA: TGTGCCAGCAGCAATAGTATGTCCTACAATGAGCAGTTCTTC.

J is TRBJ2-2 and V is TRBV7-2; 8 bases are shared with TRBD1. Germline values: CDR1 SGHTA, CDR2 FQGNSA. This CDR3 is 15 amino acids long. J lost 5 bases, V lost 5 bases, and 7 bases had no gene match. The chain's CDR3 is CASSTTGELTGELFF. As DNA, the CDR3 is TGTGCCAGCAGCACGACAGGGGAACTTACCGGGGAGCTGTTTTTT.

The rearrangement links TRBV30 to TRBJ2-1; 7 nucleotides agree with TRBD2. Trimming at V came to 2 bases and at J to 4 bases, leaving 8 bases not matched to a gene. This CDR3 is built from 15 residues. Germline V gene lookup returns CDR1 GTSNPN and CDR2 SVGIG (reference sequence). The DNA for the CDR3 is TGTGCCTGGAGTATCGGCGGGAGAATATACAATGAGCAGTTCTTC. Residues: CAWSIGGRIYNEQFF.

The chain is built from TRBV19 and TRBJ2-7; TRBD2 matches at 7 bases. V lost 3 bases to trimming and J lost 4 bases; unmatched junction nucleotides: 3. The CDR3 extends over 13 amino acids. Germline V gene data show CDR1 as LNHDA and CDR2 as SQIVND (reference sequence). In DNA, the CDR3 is TGTGCCAGTAGTATGGGAGGGGCATACGAGCAGTACTTC. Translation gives CASSMGGAYEQYF.

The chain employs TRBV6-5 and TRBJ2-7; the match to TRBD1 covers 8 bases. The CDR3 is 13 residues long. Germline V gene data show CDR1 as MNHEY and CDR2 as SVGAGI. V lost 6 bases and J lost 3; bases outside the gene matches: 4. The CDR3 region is CASSGTGLYEQYF. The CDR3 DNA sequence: TGTGCCAGCAGCGGGACAGGCCTCTACGAGCAGTACTTC.